The present entry profiles one T cell receptor beta chain with its context. Its antigen is undetermined. It was healthy bone marrow donors who served as donors. The CDR3 is 17 amino acids. Germline V CDR1 and CDR2: MGHRA, YSYEKL. With 0 bases removed from V and 0 bases from J, the gap between germline ends came to 15 bases. The sample is drawn from a study of cytomegalovirus exposure and HLA in healthy donors. Study results and limitations: Of the V segments, some could not be distinguished, including TRBV6-2 and TRBV6-3, and were excluded. The authors enumerated 180 or so TCR beta chains as linked to cytomegalovirus.

The PCR had 60 Vbeta and 13 Jbeta primers. The assay was immunoSEQ multiplex PCR, and TCRdb's table has in-frame clones only and misses some. The sample has some 98,000 clones, about two thirds seen once. J is TRBJ2-7 and V is TRBV4-1; D unresolved. The sample consisted of PBMCs. This sequence was found in a man in his fifties in good health and CMV-seronegative. The CDR3 loop is CASSQERYDLISYEQYF. The DNA for the CDR3 is TGCGCCAGCAGCCAAGAGCGTTACGATCTCATCTCCTACGAGCAGTACTTC.